This TCR beta chain was identified in a study of blood T cell repertoires in COVID-19. Whole-study context: Donors in the United States, Italy and Spain gave samples during acute or convalescent COVID-19.

This CDR3 region has 18 residues. The germline CDR1 and CDR2 sequences are SGHTA and FQGNSA. V shed 1 base and J shed 8 bases, with 23 bases lying between them. Study processing details: It was from reference gene primer amplification that nucleated cell counts were estimated. Measured with immunoSEQ multiplex PCR; TCRdb has only the in-frame clones, and not every one. The V and J calls and clone size were taken over from that table, and D and trimming were inferred from the DNA. The sample has about 170,000 clones; around 86% are singletons. The receptor comes from an elderly woman in a cohort sampled during active or convalescent COVID-19. This chain joins TRBV7-2 and TRBJ1-4; tentative D call: TRBD1 (5 bases). The sample consisted of peripheral blood. CDR3 sequence reads: CASSLVPLNLGREEKLFF. The CDR3 coding sequence is TGTGCCAGCAGCTTAGTACCACTGAATTTGGGGCGGGAGGAAAAACTGTTTTTT.